These T cell receptor beta chains were read from a single sample in a study of Graves' ophthalmopathy and Graves' hyperthyroidism. TCRdb ran MiXCR on the multiplex PCR reads and lists one entry per CDR3 protein. The table has over 650,000 distinct CDR3 sequences, over 40% seen once. The sequencing sample was made of peripheral blood. The receptors were gathered from an adult man with Graves' ophthalmopathy. The CDR3 runs from the conserved cysteine through the conserved F or W. Each record gives: V gene, J gene, clone size, D gene, CDR3 protein, CDR3 DNA. D genes are given only for firm matches. Expanded clones get a size class; other rows say once, few or many, or leave the size out.

>TRBV7-8|TRBJ1-1|.|.
CASSLTAGGLETEAFF
TGTGCCAGCAGCTTAACAGCGGGGGGGCTGGAGACTGAAGCTTTCTTT
>TRBV25-1|TRBJ1-6|many|.
CASSASWRIRDGTASPLHF
TGTGCCAGCAGTGCTAGTTGGCGGATCAGGGACGGGACGGCTTCACCCCTCCACTTT
>TRBV7-2|TRBJ2-7|many|.
CASSGQYEQYF
TGTGCCAGCAGCGGACAGTACGAGCAGTACTTC
>TRBV7-3|TRBJ1-2|many|TRBD1
CASSLGPGQGDRFYGYTF
TGTGCCAGCAGCTTAGGGCCGGGACAGGGGGACCGATTCTATGGCTACACCTTC
>TRBV5-1|TRBJ1-4|.|TRBD1
CASSLGGQRTNEKLFF
TGCGCCAGCAGCTTGGGGGGACAGAGGACTAATGAAAAACTGTTTTTT
>TRBV5-1|TRBJ1-5|few|.
CARPPRTWHQPQHF
TGCGCCAGGCCCCCCCGGACATGGCATCAGCCCCAGCATTTT
>TRBV29-1|TRBJ2-2|many|TRBD2
CSAGGLAGALDGELFF
TGCAGCGCTGGGGGACTAGCGGGGGCCTTAGACGGGGAGCTGTTTTTT
>TRBV6-5|TRBJ1-3|many|.
CASSYLGSGNTIYF
TGTGCCAGCAGTTACTTGGGGTCTGGAAACACCATATATTTT
>TRBV10-3|TRBJ2-7|many|TRBD2
CAINDRLAADLYEQYF
TGTGCCATCAATGACCGACTAGCGGCAGACCTCTACGAGCAGTACTTC
>TRBV3-1|TRBJ2-5|.|.
CASSQDPCPILEGGQETQYF
TGTGCCAGCAGCCAAGATCCCTGCCCAATACTCGAGGGCGGCCAAGAGACCCAGTACTTC
>TRBV29-1|TRBJ2-7|.|TRBD2
CSSGQSGRASYEQYF
TGCAGCAGTGGACAAAGCGGGAGGGCCTCCTACGAGCAGTACTTC
>TRBV10-3|TRBJ2-2|many|.
CAISNRETGELFF
TGTGCCATCAGTAACAGGGAAACCGGGGAGCTGTTTTTT
>TRBV11-1|TRBJ2-7|.|TRBD1
CASSHKFGTGAYEQYF
TGTGCCAGCAGCCACAAATTCGGGACAGGAGCCTACGAGCAGTACTTC
>TRBV5-1|TRBJ2-7|.|.
CASSFTWGREKAYEQYF
TGCGCCAGCAGCTTTACCTGGGGACGGGAAAAGGCCTACGAGCAGTACTTC
>TRBV19|TRBJ1-2|.|TRBD1
CATGDRDGYTF
TGTGCCACCGGGGACAGGGATGGCTACACCTTC
>TRBV29-1|TRBJ1-4|.|TRBD1
CSVRGQGAEKLFF
TGCAGCGTGAGGGGACAGGGGGCTGAAAAACTGTTTTTT
>TRBV7-2|TRBJ1-6|.|.
CASSRGGVDSPLHF
TGTGCCAGCAGCCGGGGGGGCGTAGATTCACCCCTCCACTTT
>TRBV9|TRBJ2-7|few|TRBD2
CASSVGAGVPPEQYF
TGTGCCAGCAGCGTAGGGGCGGGAGTTCCCCCCGAGCAGTACTTC
>TRBV6-5|TRBJ2-5|many|.
CASSESWLAHGYF
TGTGCCAGCAGTGAATCCTGGTTAGCCCACGGGTACTTC
>TRBV2|TRBJ1-1|many|.
CASIGPGSRTFF
TGTGCCAGCATAGGGCCGGGATCGAGGACTTTCTTT
>TRBV29-1|TRBJ1-2|many|TRBD1
CSVKTGTGALGGYTF
TGCAGCGTTAAAACCGGGACAGGCGCTCTCGGGGGCTACACCTTC
>TRBV12-3/TRBV12-4|TRBJ1-2|many|.
CASTNRANYGYTF
TGTGCCAGCACCAACCGGGCTAACTATGGCTACACCTTC
>TRBV19|TRBJ2-7|few|TRBD2
CAWWGGETYEQYF
TGTGCCTGGTGGGGAGGGGAAACCTACGAGCAGTACTTC
>TRBV10-3|TRBJ1-6|many|.
CAISDRGRDSPLHF
TGTGCCATCAGTGATCGGGGTAGGGATTCACCCCTCCACTTT
>TRBV4-1|TRBJ1-1|.|.
CASSRGRGMNTEAFF
TGCGCCAGCAGCCGCGGCAGGGGAATGAACACTGAAGCTTTCTTT
>TRBV5-1|TRBJ2-7|.|.
CASSLAGSVYYEQYF
TGCGCCAGCAGCTTGGCTGGCAGCGTATACTACGAGCAGTACTTC
>TRBV20-1|TRBJ1-5|.|.
CSASRAGPNQPQHF
TGCAGTGCCAGTAGGGCGGGTCCCAATCAGCCCCAGCATTTT
>TRBV2|TRBJ2-5|many|.
CASKVDAVQWTQYF
TGTGCCAGCAAGGTGGACGCCGTACAATGGACCCAGTACTTC
>TRBV7-2|TRBJ2-7|.|TRBD2
CASSFLAGTVREQYF
TGTGCCAGCAGCTTCCTAGCGGGGACGGTTCGCGAGCAGTACTTC
>TRBV9|TRBJ1-6|.|TRBD1
CASSVAGGRNSPLHF
TGTGCCAGCAGCGTAGCAGGGGGACGGAATTCACCCCTCCACTTT
>TRBV7-2|TRBJ2-1|.|TRBD2
CASSGLAASSYNEQFF
TGTGCCAGCAGCGGACTAGCAGCTAGCTCCTACAATGAGCAGTTCTTC
>TRBV5-1|TRBJ1-2|many|TRBD1
CASSTGTGANYGYTF
TGCGCCAGCAGCACCGGGACAGGAGCTAACTATGGCTACACCTTC
>TRBV7-9|TRBJ2-2|many|TRBD2
CASRLPFSGTTNTGELFF
TGTGCCAGCAGGCTACCCTTTAGCGGGACCACGAACACCGGGGAGCTGTTTTTT
>TRBV2|TRBJ2-3|.|.
CASMSAGTDTQYF
TGTGCCAGCATGTCGGCGGGGACAGATACGCAGTATTTT
>TRBV20-1|TRBJ2-3|.|.
CSVKFTQFTDTQYF
TGCAGTGTGAAGTTTACGCAGTTCACAGATACGCAGTATTTT
>TRBV7-9|TRBJ2-3|.|TRBD2
CASSLAQETSGNQAHGTQYF
TGTGCCAGCAGCTTAGCGCAAGAAACTAGCGGAAACCAAGCACATGGTACGCAGTATTTT
>TRBV7-9|TRBJ2-2|.|TRBD1
CASSPGGPGNTGELFF
TGTGCCAGCAGCCCAGGGGGACCGGGCAACACCGGGGAGCTGTTTTTT
>TRBV7-8|TRBJ1-2|.|.
CASTTFGGLTYGYTF
TGTGCCAGCACCACCTTTGGGGGACTGACTTATGGCTACACCTTC
>TRBV4-1|TRBJ1-6|.|TRBD1
CASSQTGTGSSPLHF
TGCGCCAGCAGCCAGACTGGGACAGGGAGTTCACCCCTCCACTTT
>TRBV19|TRBJ2-7|.|.
CASNIQGDTGELYF
TGTGCCAGTAACATACAGGGCGACACCGGGGAGCTGTACTTC
>TRBV7-9|TRBJ1-1|.|.
CASSFAAANTEAFF
TGTGCCAGCAGCTTCGCGGCAGCGAACACTGAAGCTTTCTTT
>TRBV13|TRBJ1-1|many|.
CASSLIRDEGSTEAFF
TGTGCCAGCAGCCTTATCCGGGATGAAGGTTCCACTGAAGCTTTCTTT
>TRBV6-6|TRBJ2-7|.|.
CASSYSTSSEQYF
TGTGCCAGCAGTTACTCTACTAGCTCCGAGCAGTACTTC
>TRBV2|TRBJ1-6|.|.
CASSEGGSYNSPLHF
TGTGCCAGCAGTGAAGGGGGTTCCTATAATTCACCCCTCCACTTT
>TRBV10-2|TRBJ1-1|many|.
CASSEFGDTEAFF
TGCGCCAGCAGTGAGTTTGGGGACACTGAAGCTTTCTTT
>TRBV9|TRBJ1-6|.|.
CASSQQGESPLHF
TGTGCCAGCAGCCAACAAGGGGAATCACCCCTCCACTTT
>TRBV20-1|TRBJ1-6|.|TRBD1
CSAKDRVRNQPLHF
TGCAGTGCTAAGGACAGGGTACGCAATCAGCCCCTCCACTTT
>TRBV15|TRBJ2-7|many|.
CATSRDFHEQYF
TGTGCCACCAGCAGAGATTTCCACGAGCAGTACTTC
>TRBV5-1|TRBJ2-2|many|.
CASSSAAGTGELFF
TGCGCCAGCAGCTCCGCGGCCGGCACCGGGGAGCTGTTTTTT
>TRBV11-2|TRBJ1-2|many|.
CASRFSGTYGYTF
TGTGCCAGCAGATTCTCGGGGACCTATGGCTACACCTTC
>TRBV10-3|TRBJ2-5|many|.
CAISEMWGEQETQYF
TGTGCCATCAGTGAAATGTGGGGCGAGCAAGAGACCCAGTACTTC
>TRBV20-1|TRBJ2-7|many|.
CSARGNLPYEQYF
TGCAGTGCTAGAGGCAACCTACCATACGAGCAGTACTTC
>TRBV10-3|TRBJ1-1|many|.
CAISESFKPNTEAFF
TGTGCCATCAGTGAGTCGTTTAAGCCGAACACTGAAGCTTTCTTT
>TRBV20-1|TRBJ1-5|many|TRBD1
CSANDYRGTVTGQPQHF
TGCAGTGCTAACGACTACAGGGGCACTGTTACGGGTCAGCCCCAGCATTTT
>TRBV12-3/TRBV12-4|TRBJ1-1|few|TRBD1
CASSPPRNRGPLDEAFF
TGTGCCAGCAGTCCGCCCCGTAACAGGGGGCCTCTGGATGAAGCTTTCTTT
>TRBV19|TRBJ1-2|many|TRBD1
CASIPGTGHGYTF
TGTGCCAGTATTCCGGGGACAGGCCATGGCTACACCTTC
>TRBV24-1|TRBJ2-6|many|TRBD1
CATSDWTGGTGANVLTF
TGTGCCACCAGTGATTGGACAGGGGGGACTGGGGCCAACGTCCTGACTTTC
>TRBV19|TRBJ1-2|.|.
CASSTNQMTGQGYTF
TGTGCCAGTAGTACCAATCAGATGACAGGACAGGGCTACACCTTC